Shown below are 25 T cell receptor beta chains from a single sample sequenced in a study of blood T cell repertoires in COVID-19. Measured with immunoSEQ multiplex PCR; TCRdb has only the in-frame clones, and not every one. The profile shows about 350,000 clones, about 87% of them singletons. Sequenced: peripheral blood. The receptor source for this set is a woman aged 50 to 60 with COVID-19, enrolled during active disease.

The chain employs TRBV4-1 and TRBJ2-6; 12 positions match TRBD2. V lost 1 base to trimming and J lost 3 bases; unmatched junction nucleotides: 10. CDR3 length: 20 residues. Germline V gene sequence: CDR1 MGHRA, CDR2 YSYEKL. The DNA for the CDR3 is TGCGCCAGCAGCCAAGCGGTACTAGCGGGAGGTTCGGGTGGGGCCAACGTCCTGACTTTC. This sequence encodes CASSQAVLAGGSGGANVLTF.

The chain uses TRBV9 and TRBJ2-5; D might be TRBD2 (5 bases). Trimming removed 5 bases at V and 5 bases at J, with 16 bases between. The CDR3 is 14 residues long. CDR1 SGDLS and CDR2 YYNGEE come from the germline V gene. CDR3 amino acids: CASRRGREVETQYF. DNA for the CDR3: TGTGCCAGCAGACGGGGAAGAGAGGTGGAGACCCAGTACTTC.

The DNA for the CDR3 is TGTGCCAGCAGCGTAGCTTGGGGTAGCGGGAGATTCTATGAGCAGTTCTTC. Its translation is CASSVAWGSGRFYEQFF. The rearrangement joins TRBV9 to TRBJ2-1, with 9 bases lining up with TRBD2. The CDR3 covers 17 residues. J was trimmed by 8 bases and V by 0 bases; bases with no gene match: 12. CDR1 and CDR2 from the germline V gene are SGDLS and YYNGEE.

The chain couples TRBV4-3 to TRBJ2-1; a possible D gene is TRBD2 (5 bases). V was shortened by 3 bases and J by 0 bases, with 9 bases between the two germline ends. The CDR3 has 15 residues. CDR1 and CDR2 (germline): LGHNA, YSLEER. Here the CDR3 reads CASSHEGSSYNEQFF. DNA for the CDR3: TGCGCCAGCAGCCATGAAGGGAGCTCCTACAATGAGCAGTTCTTC.

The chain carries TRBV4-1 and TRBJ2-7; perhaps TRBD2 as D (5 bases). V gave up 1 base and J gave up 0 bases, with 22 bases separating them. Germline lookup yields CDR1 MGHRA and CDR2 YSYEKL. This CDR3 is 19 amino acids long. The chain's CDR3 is CASSQGRGYSALSSYEQYF. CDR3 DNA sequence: TGCGCCAGCAGCCAAGGGCGAGGGTATAGCGCACTCAGCTCCTACGAGCAGTACTTC.

CDR3 sequence: CASSRGVAGREVQYF. In DNA form, the CDR3 reads TGTGCCAGCAGCCGTGGCGTAGCGGGGAGAGAGGTGCAGTACTTC. The genes are TRBV11-3 and TRBJ2-7; 8 bases match TRBD2. Germline values: CDR1 SGHNT, CDR2 YENEEA. There are 15 residues in the CDR3. With 5 bases clipped from V and 9 bases from J, the junction kept 15 bases outside the gene matches.

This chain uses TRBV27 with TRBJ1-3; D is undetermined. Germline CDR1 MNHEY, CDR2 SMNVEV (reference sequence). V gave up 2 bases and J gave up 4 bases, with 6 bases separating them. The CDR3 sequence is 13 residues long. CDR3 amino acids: CASSLAGGNTIYF. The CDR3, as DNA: TGTGCCAGCAGTTTAGCGGGAGGAAACACCATATATTTT.

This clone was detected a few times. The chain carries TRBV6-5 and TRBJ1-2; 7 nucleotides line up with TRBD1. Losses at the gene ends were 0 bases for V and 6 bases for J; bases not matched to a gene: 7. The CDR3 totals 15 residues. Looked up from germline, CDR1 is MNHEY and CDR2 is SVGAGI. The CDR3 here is CASSYSSVRGDGYTF. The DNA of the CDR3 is TGTGCCAGCAGTTACTCGAGTGTCAGGGGGGATGGCTACACCTTC.

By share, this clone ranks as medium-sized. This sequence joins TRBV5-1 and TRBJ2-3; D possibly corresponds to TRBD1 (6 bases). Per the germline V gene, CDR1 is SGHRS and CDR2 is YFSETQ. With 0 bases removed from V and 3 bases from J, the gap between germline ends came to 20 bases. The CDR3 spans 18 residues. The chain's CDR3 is CASSLGVGGQLATDTQYF. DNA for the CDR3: TGCGCCAGCAGCTTGGGTGTCGGAGGACAGCTCGCTACAGATACGCAGTATTTT.

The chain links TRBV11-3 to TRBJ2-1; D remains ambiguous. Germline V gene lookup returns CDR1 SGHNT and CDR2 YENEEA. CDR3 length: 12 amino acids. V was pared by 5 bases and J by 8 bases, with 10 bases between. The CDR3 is CASSPSRDEQFF. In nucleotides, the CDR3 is TGTGCCAGCAGCCCCAGTCGGGATGAGCAGTTCTTC.

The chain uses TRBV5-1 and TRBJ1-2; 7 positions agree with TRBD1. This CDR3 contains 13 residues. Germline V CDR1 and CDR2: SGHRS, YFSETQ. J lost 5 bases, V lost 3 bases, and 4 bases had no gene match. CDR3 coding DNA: TGCGCCAGCAGCTCGGGACAGCCGTATGGCTACACCTTC. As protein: CASSSGQPYGYTF.

The CDR3 DNA reads TGTGCCAGCAGCGCCGTGGGCTGGGAGCAGTACTTC. Protein product: CASSAVGWEQYF. The V and J genes are TRBV9 and TRBJ2-7, with D uncertain. The CDR3 totals 12 residues. CDR1 is SGDLS, CDR2 YYNGEE, per germline. The ends were cut back, 3 bases at V and 7 bases at J, with 11 bases in the middle. Looking up the rest from reference TRBV9 and TRBJ2-7 gives the full variable domain: DSGVTQTPKHLITATGQRVTLRCSPRSGDLSVYWYQQSLDQGLQFLIQYYNGEERAKGNILERFSAQQFPDLHSELNLSSLELGDSALYFCASSAVGWEQYFGPGTRLTVT.

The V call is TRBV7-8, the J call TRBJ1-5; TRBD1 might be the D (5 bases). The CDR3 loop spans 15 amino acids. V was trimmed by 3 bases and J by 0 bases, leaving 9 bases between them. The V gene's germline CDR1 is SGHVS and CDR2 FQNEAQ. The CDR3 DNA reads TGTGCCAGCAGCTTCTGGGGGGGTAGCAATCAGCCCCAGCATTTT. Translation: CASSFWGGSNQPQHF.

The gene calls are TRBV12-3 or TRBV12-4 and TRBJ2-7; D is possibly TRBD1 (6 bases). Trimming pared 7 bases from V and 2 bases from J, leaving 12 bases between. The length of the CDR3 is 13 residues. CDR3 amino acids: CASIRDTTYEQYF. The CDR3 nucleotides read TGTGCCAGCATCCGGGACACCACCTACGAGCAGTACTTC.

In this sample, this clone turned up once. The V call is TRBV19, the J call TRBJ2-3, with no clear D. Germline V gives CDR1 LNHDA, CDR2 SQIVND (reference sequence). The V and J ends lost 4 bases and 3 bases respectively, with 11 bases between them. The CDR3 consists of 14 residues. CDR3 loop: CASSNEKETDTQYF. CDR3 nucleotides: TGTGCCAGTAGTAATGAAAAAGAGACAGATACGCAGTATTTT.

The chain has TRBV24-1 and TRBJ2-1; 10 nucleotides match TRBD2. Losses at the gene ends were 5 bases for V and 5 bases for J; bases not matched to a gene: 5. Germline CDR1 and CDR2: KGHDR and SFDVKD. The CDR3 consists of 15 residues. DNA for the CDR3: TGTGCCACCAGTGTCGGGACTAGCGCAAACAATGAGCAGTTCTTC. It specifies CATSVGTSANNEQFF.

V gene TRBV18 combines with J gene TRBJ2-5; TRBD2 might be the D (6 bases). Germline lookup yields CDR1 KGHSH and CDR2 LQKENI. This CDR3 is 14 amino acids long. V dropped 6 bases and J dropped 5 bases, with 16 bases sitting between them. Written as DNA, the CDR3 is TGTGCCAGCTCCCCGAACCGGGGGTTGGAGACCCAGTACTTC. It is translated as CASSPNRGLETQYF.

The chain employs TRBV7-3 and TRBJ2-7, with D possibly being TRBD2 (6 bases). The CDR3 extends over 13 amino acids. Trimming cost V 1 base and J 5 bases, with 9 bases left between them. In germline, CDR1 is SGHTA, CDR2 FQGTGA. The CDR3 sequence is CASSLNWGDEQYF. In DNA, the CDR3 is TGTGCCAGCAGCTTAAATTGGGGGGACGAGCAGTACTTC.

Here the CDR3 DNA reads TGCGCCAGCAGCCTCCTAGCGGAGTACACCGGGGAGCTGTTTTTT. Translating it yields CASSLLAEYTGELFF. The gene calls are TRBV4-3 and TRBJ2-2; 7 bases are a match to TRBD2. J gave up 3 bases and V 4 bases, and 5 bases lay outside the gene matches. The CDR3 has 15 residues. Germline V lookup: CDR1 LGHNA, CDR2 YSLEER.

The CDR3 DNA follows: TGTGCCAGCAGCCTAAGTGCGGTAGCCAAAAACATTCAGTACTTC. It translates to CASSLSAVAKNIQYF. J is TRBJ2-4 and V is TRBV7-9; D is uncertain. The CDR3 covers 15 residues. The germline V gene has CDR1 SEHNR and CDR2 FQNEAQ (reference sequence). Between the trimmed V and J ends, which lost 5 bases and 0 bases, there was a span of 11 bases. Variable domain in full (rest from reference TRBV7-9 and TRBJ2-4): DTGVSQNPRHKITKRGQNVTFRCDPISEHNRLYWYRQTLGQGPEFLTYFQNEAQLEKSRLLSDRFSAERPKGSFSTLEIQRTEQGDSAMYLCASSLSAVAKNIQYFGAGTRLSVL.

Here the CDR3 reads CASSPQGARGYTF. The CDR3 DNA sequence: TGTGCCAGCAGCCCACAGGGGGCGCGGGGCTACACCTTC. This rearrangement joins TRBV5-4 to TRBJ1-2, with 9 positions matching TRBD1. V gave up 4 bases and J gave up 8 bases; unmatched junction bases: 6. Germline CDR1 is SGHNT and CDR2 is YYREEE (reference sequence). This CDR3 has 13 amino acids.

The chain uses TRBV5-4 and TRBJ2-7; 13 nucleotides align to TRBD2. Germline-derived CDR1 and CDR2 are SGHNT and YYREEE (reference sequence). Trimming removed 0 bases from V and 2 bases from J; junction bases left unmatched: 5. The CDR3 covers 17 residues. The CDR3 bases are TGTGCCAGCAGCTTGGGACTAGCGGGAGGCCTACCCTACGAGCAGTACTTC. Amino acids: CASSLGLAGGLPYEQYF.

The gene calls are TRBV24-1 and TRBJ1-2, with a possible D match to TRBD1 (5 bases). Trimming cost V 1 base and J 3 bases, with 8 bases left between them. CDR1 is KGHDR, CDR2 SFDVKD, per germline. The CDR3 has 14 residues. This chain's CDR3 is CATSDFRVDYGYTF. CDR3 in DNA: TGTGCCACCAGTGATTTCAGGGTCGACTATGGCTACACCTTC.

In DNA form, the CDR3 reads TGTGCCAGCAGTGAAACCCCGGACAGGGCCACAGATACGCAGTATTTT. This codes for CASSETPDRATDTQYF. The chain employs TRBV6-1 and TRBJ2-3; 8 bases agree with TRBD1. The CDR3 contains 16 residues. The V segment lost 2 bases and the J segment 2 bases; nucleotides outside the gene matches: 6. Per germline, CDR1 MNHNS and CDR2 SASEGT.

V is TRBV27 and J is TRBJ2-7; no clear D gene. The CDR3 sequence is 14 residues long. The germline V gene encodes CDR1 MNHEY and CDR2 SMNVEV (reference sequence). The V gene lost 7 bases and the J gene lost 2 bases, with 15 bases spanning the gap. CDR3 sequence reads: CASKLGRLAYEQYF. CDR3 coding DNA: TGTGCCAGCAAATTAGGCAGGCTCGCCTACGAGCAGTACTTC.